This T cell receptor (beta chain) was observed in a study of T cell responses to AZD1222 COVID-19 vaccine. V was clipped by 4 bases and J by 3 bases, with 11 bases between them. Germline V gene lookup returns CDR1 KGHDR and CDR2 SFDVKD. The CDR3 runs 14 residues. Profiled with immunoSEQ multiplex PCR; TCRdb holds only in-frame clones, not every one. The profile covers 110,000 to 150,000 clones, with more than 80% appearing a single time and about 3% taken by the ten largest. The chain recombines TRBV24-1 with TRBJ2-5; D is perhaps TRBD1 (6 bases). Sequencing used peripheral blood, obtained on day 0 of AZD1222 vaccination. This TCR derives from an adult in good health. The CDR3 nucleotides read TGTGCCACCAGTGAGTCTACAGGGAAAGAGACCCAGTACTTC. This gives the protein CATSESTGKETQYF.